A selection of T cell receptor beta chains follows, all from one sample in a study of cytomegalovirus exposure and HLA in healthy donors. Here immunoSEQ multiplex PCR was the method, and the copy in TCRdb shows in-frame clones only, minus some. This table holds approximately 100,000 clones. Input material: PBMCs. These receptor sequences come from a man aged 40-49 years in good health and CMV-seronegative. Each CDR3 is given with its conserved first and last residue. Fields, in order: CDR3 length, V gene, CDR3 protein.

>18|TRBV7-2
CASSLGASGTSRTDTQYF
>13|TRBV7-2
CASSPGEGQGYTF
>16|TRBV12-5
CASGLEQGYRDTEAFF
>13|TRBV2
CASSEVGEETQYF
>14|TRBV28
CASSERGAKTEAFF
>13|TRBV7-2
CASSFIAKNIQYF
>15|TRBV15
CATSRDPRAGNTIYF
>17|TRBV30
CAWRGDRERRGANVLTF
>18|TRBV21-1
CASSKAGQVEFRNQPQHF
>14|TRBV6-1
CASRGTDINEKLFF
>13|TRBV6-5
CASRGQGYNEQFF
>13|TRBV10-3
CAIRTSGGYEQYF
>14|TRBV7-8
CASSKRDSNSPLHF
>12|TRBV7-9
CATQVRNEKLFF
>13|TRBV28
CASSFPGNTEAFF
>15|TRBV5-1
CASSLGSGGPNEQFF
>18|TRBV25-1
CASSDRDRRNSSSYEQYF
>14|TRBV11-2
CASRSGTGILEQYF
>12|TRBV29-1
CSVEQGGTEAFF
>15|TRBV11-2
CASRRIRGMNTEAFF
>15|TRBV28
CASQVGGAVADGYTF
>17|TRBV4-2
CASSQEGRRGGADTQYF
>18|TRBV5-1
CASSEGQTTSGGTNEQFF
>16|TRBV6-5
CASSYVSGGAYNEQFF
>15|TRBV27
CASSFLSASNQPQHF
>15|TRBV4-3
CASSQDATGGDEQFF
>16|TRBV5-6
CASSWVNRGTNTEAFF
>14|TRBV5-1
CASSLEVAGETQYF
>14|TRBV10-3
CAIKVAGGDNEQFF
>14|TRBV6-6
CASSLLRTEGGYTF
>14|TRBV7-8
CASSLGLVLDTQYF
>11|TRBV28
CASSRTDGYTF